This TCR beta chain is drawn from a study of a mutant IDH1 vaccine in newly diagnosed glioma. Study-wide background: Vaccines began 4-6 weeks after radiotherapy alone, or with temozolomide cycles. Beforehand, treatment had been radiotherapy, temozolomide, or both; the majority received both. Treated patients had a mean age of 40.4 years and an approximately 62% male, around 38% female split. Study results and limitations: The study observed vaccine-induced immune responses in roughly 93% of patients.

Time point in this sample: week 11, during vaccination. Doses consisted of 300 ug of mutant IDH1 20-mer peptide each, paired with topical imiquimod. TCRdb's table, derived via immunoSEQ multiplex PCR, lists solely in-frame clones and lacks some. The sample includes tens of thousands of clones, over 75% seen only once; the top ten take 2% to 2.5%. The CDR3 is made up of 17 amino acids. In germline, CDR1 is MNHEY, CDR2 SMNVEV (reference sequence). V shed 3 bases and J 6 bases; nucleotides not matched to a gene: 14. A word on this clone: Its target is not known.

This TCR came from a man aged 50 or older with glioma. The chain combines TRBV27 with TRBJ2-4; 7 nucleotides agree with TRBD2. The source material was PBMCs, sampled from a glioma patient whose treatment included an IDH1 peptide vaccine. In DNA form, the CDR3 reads TGTGCCAGCAGTTTTAGCGGGCCCGGGTTTTACCCAAACATTCAGTACTTC. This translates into CASSFSGPGFYPNIQYF.